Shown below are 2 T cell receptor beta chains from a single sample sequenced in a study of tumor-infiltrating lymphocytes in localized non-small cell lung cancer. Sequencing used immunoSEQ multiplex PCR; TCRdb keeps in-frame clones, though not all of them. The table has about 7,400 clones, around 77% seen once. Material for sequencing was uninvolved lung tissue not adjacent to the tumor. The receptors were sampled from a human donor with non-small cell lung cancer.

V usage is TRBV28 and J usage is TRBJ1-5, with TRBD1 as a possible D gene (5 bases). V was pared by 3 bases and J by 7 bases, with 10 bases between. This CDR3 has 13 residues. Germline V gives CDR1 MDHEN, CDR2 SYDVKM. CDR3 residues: CASSLGPIQPQHF. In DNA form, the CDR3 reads TGTGCCAGCAGTTTGGGACCAATCCAGCCCCAGCATTTT.

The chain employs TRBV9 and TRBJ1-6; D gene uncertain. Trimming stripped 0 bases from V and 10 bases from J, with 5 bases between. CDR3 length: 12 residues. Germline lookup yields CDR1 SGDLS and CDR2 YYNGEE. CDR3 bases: TGTGCCAGCAGCGTAGAGGCCTCACCCCTCCACTTT. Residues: CASSVEASPLHF.